This T cell receptor beta chain was sequenced in a study of sequential checkpoint blockade in melanoma. Background on the study: Arm A got nivolumab then ipilimumab; arm B the reverse, 1:1. Study-wide results and limits: Patients with week-13 increases in T-cell fraction and clonality benefited about 30 times more often.

Clones were read by immunoSEQ multiplex PCR, and TCRdb kept only the in-frame ones, dropping some. The table has 10,000 or so clones, roughly 28% seen once. Trimming removed 5 bases at V and 4 bases at J, with 11 bases between. CDR3 length equals 14 residues. CDR1 and CDR2 (germline): LNHNV, YYDKDF (reference sequence). In regard to this clone: Antigen unknown.

The treatment was: randomized to nivolumab then ipilimumab (arm A) or the reverse (arm B). The gene calls are TRBV15 and TRBJ2-2; a possible D gene is TRBD1 (5 bases). Sequenced here: tumor tissue (inferred from file names), sampled from a patient given nivolumab and ipilimumab in sequence. The origin of this receptor is a human donor with melanoma. The CDR3 coding sequence is TGTGCCACCAGCGGCGACAGAATCACCGGGGAGCTGTTTTTT. It translates to CATSGDRITGELFF.